This T cell receptor beta chain was recorded in a study of STAT5B mutations in CD4+ large granular lymphocyte leukemia. Looking at the study overall: Among healthy donors, a particular HLA allele went with more CDR3 'QG' motifs. Overall study findings and caveats: 8/27 top patient clones versus 2/35 control clones were TRBV06-family.

TCRdb's table, derived via immunoSEQ multiplex PCR, lists solely in-frame clones and lacks some. The table lists roughly 30,000 clones, around four fifths of them singletons. In regard to this clone: Its antigen is unknown.

This CDR3 has 16 residues. Germline V gene data show CDR1 as MNHNY and CDR2 as SVGAGI (reference sequence). V shed 2 bases, J shed 4 bases, and the junction held 7 bases outside the gene matches. The sample consisted of CD4+ T cells from blood buffy coats. The TCR sequence derives from a human donor in good health. The rearrangement joins TRBV6-6 to TRBJ2-3; 9 bases are a match to TRBD2. The DNA for the CDR3 is TGTGCCAGCAGTTACGCGGCCAGCGGGAGGTCAGATACGCAGTATTTT. This encodes CASSYAASGRSDTQYF.